One sample yielded the 18 T cell receptor beta chains listed below, sequenced in a study of shared clonotypes between healthy human individuals. TCRdb's copy holds only in-frame clones and misses some; the assay was immunoSEQ multiplex PCR. The sample records over 400,000 clones, roughly 95% being singletons. The sequencing sample was made of naive CD4+ T cells sorted from blood. Subset defined: CD45RA+ positively selected. The receptors stem from a young woman in good health.

The chain carries TRBV11-2 and TRBJ2-7, with a weak D call TRBD1 (6 bases). This CDR3 spans 15 amino acids. V was pared by 0 bases and J by 2 bases, with 11 bases between. Germline CDR1 SGHAT, CDR2 FQNNGV. The DNA of the CDR3 is TGTGCCAGCAGCTTAGATCGGACAGCGACCTACGAGCAGTACTTC. Translated: CASSLDRTATYEQYF.

This chain links TRBV18 with TRBJ1-1; 12 nucleotides align to TRBD1. The ends lost 0 bases at V and 2 bases at J; junction bases unmatched: 1. The CDR3 spans 16 residues. Germline-derived CDR1 and CDR2 are KGHSH and LQKENI. CDR3 nucleotide sequence: TGTGCCAGCTCACCACCTGGGACAGGGGGCAACACTGAAGCTTTCTTT. Protein product: CASSPPGTGGNTEAFF.

The chain joins TRBV28 to TRBJ2-7; 9 bases match TRBD2. J gave up 4 bases and V 4 bases, and 11 bases lay outside the gene matches. The germline gives CDR1 MDHEN, CDR2 SYDVKM. CDR3 size: 16 residues. For the CDR3, the DNA is TGTGCCAGCAGTTCCGCCGGGACTAGCAGTACTTACGAGCAGTACTTC. It translates to CASSSAGTSSTYEQYF.

The chain uses TRBV6-6 and TRBJ1-3; 7 bases fit TRBD1. This CDR3 region has 15 residues. The germline V gene encodes CDR1 MNHNY and CDR2 SVGAGI (reference sequence). The ends lost 4 bases at V and 2 bases at J; junction bases unmatched: 5. CDR3 bases: TGTGCCAGCAGTTCCGGCGGGACAGCTGGAAACACCATATATTTT. Encoded protein: CASSSGGTAGNTIYF.

This clone was counted between two and nine times. The V and J genes are TRBV4-1 and TRBJ2-7, with 12 bases that match TRBD2. CDR3 length: 15 residues. V dropped 5 bases and J dropped 6; count of bases not matched to a gene: 8. Germline V gene lookup returns CDR1 MGHRA and CDR2 YSYEKL. The DNA for the CDR3 is TGCGCCAGCAGCTCCCTAGCGGGAGGGGGGGGCGAGCAGTACTTC. Protein product: CASSSLAGGGGEQYF.

The chain recombines TRBV6-1 with TRBJ2-1; no clear D gene. The CDR3 is 15 residues long. V lost 4 bases and J 3 bases, leaving 13 bases between the germline ends. Germline loops: CDR1 MNHNS, CDR2 SASEGT. The CDR3 region is CASSGDSVYYNEQFF. In DNA, the CDR3 is TGTGCCAGCAGTGGAGACTCGGTATACTACAATGAGCAGTTCTTC.

This clone showed up just once. V and J are TRBV9 and TRBJ1-2; D remains ambiguous. V was trimmed by 1 base and J by 6 bases, leaving 16 bases between them. The CDR3 is 15 residues long. Germline CDR1 SGDLS, CDR2 YYNGEE. Written as DNA, the CDR3 is TGTGCCAGCAGCGTACTATCAGGCACCTTCGATGGCTACACCTTC. Translated, it gives CASSVLSGTFDGYTF. The complete variable domain, with remaining parts taken from reference TRBV9 and TRBJ1-2, reads DSGVTQTPKHLITATGQRVTLRCSPRSGDLSVYWYQQSLDQGLQFLIQYYNGEERAKGNILERFSAQQFPDLHSELNLSSLELGDSALYFCASSVLSGTFDGYTFGSGTRLTVV.

Notes on this clone: The same CDR3 can be traced to other DNA sequences in this sample. V usage is TRBV4-2 and J usage is TRBJ1-3; no firm D call. The CDR3 is 15 residues long. With 0 bases removed from V and 0 bases from J, the gap between germline ends came to 6 bases. CDR1 and CDR2 (germline): LGHNA, YNFKEQ. The CDR3 spells CASSQDRGSGNTIYF. In DNA, the CDR3 is TGTGCCAGCAGCCAAGATCGGGGCTCTGGAAACACCATATATTTT.

CDR3 residues: CASSRGLAGYEQYF. In nucleotides, the CDR3 is TGTGCCAGCAGTAGGGGACTAGCGGGCTACGAGCAGTACTTC. V gene TRBV6-6 combines with J gene TRBJ2-7; 12 positions agree with TRBD2. V was pared by 5 bases and J by 3 bases, with 2 bases of the junction left unmatched. The CDR3 loop spans 14 amino acids. Per the germline V gene, CDR1 is MNHNY and CDR2 is SVGAGI (reference sequence).

This chain joins TRBV23-1 and TRBJ1-6, with D perhaps matching TRBD1 (5 bases). TRBV23-1 counts as an open reading frame of uncertain function. The ends were cut back, 4 bases at V and 0 bases at J, with 10 bases in the middle. The CDR3 is made up of 16 amino acids. The CDR3 coding sequence is TGCGCCAGCAGTCCGGGACCTAGCTCCTATAATTCACCCCTCCACTTT. Amino acid sequence: CASSPGPSSYNSPLHF.

The gene calls are TRBV6-1 and TRBJ2-2; 10 bases match TRBD2. CDR1 is MNHNS, CDR2 SASEGT, per germline. This CDR3 comprises 16 residues. J was trimmed by 1 base and V by 4 bases; bases with no gene match: 3. CDR3 residues: CASSARLAGNTGELFF. The DNA of the CDR3 is TGTGCCAGCAGTGCACGACTAGCGGGGAACACCGGGGAGCTGTTTTTT.

This chain uses TRBV5-1 with TRBJ1-1; D is uncertain. CDR1 and CDR2 (germline): SGHRS, YFSETQ. The ends were cut back, 1 base at V and 1 base at J, with 5 bases in the middle. The CDR3 totals 13 residues. The CDR3 reads CASSLITNTEAFF. The CDR3 DNA is TGCGCCAGCAGCTTGATTACGAACACTGAAGCTTTCTTT.

As concerns this clone: Other DNA variants within this sample encode the same CDR3. The V call is TRBV28, the J call TRBJ2-2; D might be TRBD1 (5 bases). Germline lookup yields CDR1 MDHEN and CDR2 SYDVKM. With 3 bases removed from V and 8 bases from J, the gap between germline ends came to 7 bases. The CDR3 has 12 residues. DNA of the CDR3: TGTGCCAGCAGTTTCAGGGTTGGGGAGCTGTTTTTT. This encodes CASSFRVGELFF.

The chain combines TRBV29-1 with TRBJ1-3; D uncertain. The CDR3 has 12 amino acids. CDR1 is SQVTM, CDR2 ANQGSEA, per germline. V lost 5 bases and J 4 bases, leaving 9 bases between the germline ends. DNA for the CDR3: TGCAGCGTTTACGGAATCGGAAACACCATATATTTT. Translation gives CSVYGIGNTIYF.

The CDR3 is CAIRESTGDNEKLFF. The CDR3 DNA sequence: TGTGCCATCAGGGAATCGACAGGGGATAATGAAAAACTGTTTTTT. The rearrangement joins TRBV10-3 to TRBJ1-4; TRBD1 matches at 8 bases. CDR3 size: 15 residues. Trimming took 6 bases from V and 4 from J; bases not matched to a gene: 7. Per germline, CDR1 ENHRY and CDR2 SYGVKD.

This chain connects TRBV6-5 to TRBJ1-5; no firm D call. Per the germline V gene, CDR1 is MNHEY and CDR2 is SVGAGI. The length of the CDR3 is 13 residues. V was shortened by 4 bases and J by 3 bases, with 7 bases between the two germline ends. The CDR3 bases are TGTGCCAGCAGTTCAGAGAACAATCAGCCCCAGCATTTT. Translation: CASSSENNQPQHF.

This chain uses TRBV10-1 with TRBJ2-1; 8 bases fit TRBD1. The trim removed 3 bases at V and 6 bases at J, leaving 4 bases unmatched. The CDR3 runs to 14 residues. Germline V gene data show CDR1 as WNHNN and CDR2 as SYGVQD (reference sequence). The CDR3 DNA reads TGCGCCAGCAGTGAATGGACAGGGTCCAATGAGCAGTTCTTC. Amino acids: CASSEWTGSNEQFF.

The chain combines TRBV5-1 with TRBJ2-1, with 9 bases lining up with TRBD2. The germline CDR1 and CDR2 sequences are SGHRS and YFSETQ. Trimming at V came to 1 base and at J to 8 bases, leaving 10 bases not matched to a gene. The CDR3 is 16 amino acids. CDR3 DNA: TGCGCCAGCAGCTTGCGGCTAGCGGGACCTGGGGATGAGCAGTTCTTC. As protein: CASSLRLAGPGDEQFF.